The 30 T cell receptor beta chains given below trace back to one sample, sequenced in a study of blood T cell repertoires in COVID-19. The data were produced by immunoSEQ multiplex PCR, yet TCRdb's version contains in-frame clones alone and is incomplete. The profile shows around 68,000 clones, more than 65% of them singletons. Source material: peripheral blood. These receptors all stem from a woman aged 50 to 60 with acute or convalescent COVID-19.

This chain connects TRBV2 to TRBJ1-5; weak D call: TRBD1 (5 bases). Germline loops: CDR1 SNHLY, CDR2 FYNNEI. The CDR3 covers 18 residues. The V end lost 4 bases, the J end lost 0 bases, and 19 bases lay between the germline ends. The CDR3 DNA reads TGTGCCAGCAGTGGTTCAGGGTGGGTGCCATATAGCAATCAGCCCCAGCATTTT. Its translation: CASSGSGWVPYSNQPQHF.

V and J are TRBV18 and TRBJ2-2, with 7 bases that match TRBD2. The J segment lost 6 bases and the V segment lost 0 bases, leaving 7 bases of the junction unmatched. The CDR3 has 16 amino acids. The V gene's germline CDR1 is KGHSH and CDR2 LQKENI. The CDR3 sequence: CASSPPASGASGELFF. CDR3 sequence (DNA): TGTGCCAGCTCACCACCCGCTAGCGGAGCTTCCGGGGAGCTGTTTTTT.

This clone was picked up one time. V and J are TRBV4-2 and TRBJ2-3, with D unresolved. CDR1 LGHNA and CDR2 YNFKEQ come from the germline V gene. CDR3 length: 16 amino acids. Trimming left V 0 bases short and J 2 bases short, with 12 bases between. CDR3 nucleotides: TGTGCCAGCAGCCAAGAGCGAGGTCCGCCCACAGATACGCAGTATTTT. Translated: CASSQERGPPTDTQYF.

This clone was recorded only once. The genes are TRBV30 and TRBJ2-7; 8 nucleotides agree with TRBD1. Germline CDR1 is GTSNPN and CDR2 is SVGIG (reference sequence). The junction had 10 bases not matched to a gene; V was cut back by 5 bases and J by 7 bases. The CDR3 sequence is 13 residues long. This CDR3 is CAWDGQGLSEQYF. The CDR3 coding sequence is TGTGCCTGGGATGGACAGGGTTTGAGTGAGCAGTACTTC.

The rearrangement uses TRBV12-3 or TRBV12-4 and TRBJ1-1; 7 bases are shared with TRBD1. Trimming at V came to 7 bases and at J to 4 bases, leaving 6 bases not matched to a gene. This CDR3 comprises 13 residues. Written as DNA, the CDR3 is TGTGCCAGCAATAAGGGGGCGAGCACTGAAGCTTTCTTT. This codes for CASNKGASTEAFF.

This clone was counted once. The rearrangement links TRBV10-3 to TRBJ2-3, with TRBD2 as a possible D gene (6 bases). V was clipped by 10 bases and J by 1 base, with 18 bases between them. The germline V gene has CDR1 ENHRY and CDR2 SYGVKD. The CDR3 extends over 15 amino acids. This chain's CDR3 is CATLPGTSGTDTQYF. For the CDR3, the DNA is TGTGCCACTCTCCCGGGGACTTCCGGCACAGATACGCAGTATTTT.

Here the CDR3 reads CAWSYRAGTEAFF. As DNA, the CDR3 is TGTGCCTGGAGTTATAGGGCGGGAACTGAAGCTTTCTTT. The chain is built from TRBV30 and TRBJ1-1; no definite D call. The length of the CDR3 is 13 residues. V lost 2 bases and J lost 5, with 12 bases in between. Germline CDR1 is GTSNPN and CDR2 is SVGIG (reference sequence).

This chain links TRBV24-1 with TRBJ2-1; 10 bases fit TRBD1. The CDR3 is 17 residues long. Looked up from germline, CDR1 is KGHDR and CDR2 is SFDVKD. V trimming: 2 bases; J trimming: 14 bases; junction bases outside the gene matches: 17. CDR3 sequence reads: CATSDSKGQGKDLSKFF. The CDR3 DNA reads TGTGCCACCAGTGATTCGAAGGGACAGGGGAAGGACCTGTCCAAGTTCTTC.

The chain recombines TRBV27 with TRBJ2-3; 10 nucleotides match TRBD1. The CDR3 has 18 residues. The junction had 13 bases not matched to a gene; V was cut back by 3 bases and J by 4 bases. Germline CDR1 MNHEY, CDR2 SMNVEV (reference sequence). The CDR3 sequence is CASSFGDRGPSSADTQYF. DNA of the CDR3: TGTGCCAGCAGTTTTGGGGACAGGGGACCCTCTTCGGCAGATACGCAGTATTTT.

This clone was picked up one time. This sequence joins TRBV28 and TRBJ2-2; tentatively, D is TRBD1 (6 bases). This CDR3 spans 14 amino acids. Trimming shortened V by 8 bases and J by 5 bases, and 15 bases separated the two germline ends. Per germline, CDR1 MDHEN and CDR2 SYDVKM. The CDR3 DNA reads TGTGCCAGCGCCGTAGGACAGTTAACCGGGGAGCTGTTTTTT. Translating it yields CASAVGQLTGELFF.

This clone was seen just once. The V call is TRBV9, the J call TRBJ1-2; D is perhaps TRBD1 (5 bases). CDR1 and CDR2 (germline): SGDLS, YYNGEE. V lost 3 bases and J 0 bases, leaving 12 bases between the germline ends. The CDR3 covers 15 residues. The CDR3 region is CASSEGPSANYGYTF. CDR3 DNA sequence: TGTGCCAGCAGCGAGGGGCCAAGCGCTAACTATGGCTACACCTTC.

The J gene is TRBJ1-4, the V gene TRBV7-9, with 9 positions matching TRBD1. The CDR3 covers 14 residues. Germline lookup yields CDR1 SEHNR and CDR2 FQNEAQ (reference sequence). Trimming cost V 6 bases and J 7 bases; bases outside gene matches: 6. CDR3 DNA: TGTGCCAGCAGGAAAAAGGACAGGGGTGAAAAACTGTTTTTT. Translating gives CASRKKDRGEKLFF.

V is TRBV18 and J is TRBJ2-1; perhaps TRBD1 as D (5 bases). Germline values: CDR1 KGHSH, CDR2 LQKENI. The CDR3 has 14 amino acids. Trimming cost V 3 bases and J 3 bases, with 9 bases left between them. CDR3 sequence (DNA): TGTGCCAGCTCACCGGACAAGTTCTACAATGAGCAGTTCTTC. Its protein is CASSPDKFYNEQFF.

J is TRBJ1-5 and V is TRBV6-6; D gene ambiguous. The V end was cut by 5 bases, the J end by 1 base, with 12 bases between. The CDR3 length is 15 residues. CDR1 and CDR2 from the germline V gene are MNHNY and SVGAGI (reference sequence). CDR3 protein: CASSLLTASNQPQHF. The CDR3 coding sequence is TGTGCCAGCAGTCTACTCACAGCCAGCAATCAGCCCCAGCATTTT.

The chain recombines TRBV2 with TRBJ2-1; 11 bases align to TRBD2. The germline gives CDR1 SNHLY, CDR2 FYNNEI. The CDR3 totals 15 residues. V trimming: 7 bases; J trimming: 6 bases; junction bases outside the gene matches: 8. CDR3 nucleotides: TGTGCCAGCAAGGAACTAGCGGGAGAGGTCAATGAGCAGTTCTTC. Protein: CASKELAGEVNEQFF.

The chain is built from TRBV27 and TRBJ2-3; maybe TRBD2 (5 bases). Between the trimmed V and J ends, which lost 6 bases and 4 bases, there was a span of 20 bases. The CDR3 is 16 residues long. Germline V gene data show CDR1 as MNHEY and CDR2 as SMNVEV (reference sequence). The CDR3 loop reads CASRPSRGSVSDTQYF. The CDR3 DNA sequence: TGTGCCAGCAGGCCCTCAAGAGGGAGTGTCTCAGATACGCAGTATTTT.

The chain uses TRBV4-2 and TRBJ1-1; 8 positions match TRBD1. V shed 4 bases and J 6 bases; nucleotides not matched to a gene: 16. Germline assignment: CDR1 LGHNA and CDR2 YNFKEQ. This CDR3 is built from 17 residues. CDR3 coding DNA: TGTGCCAGCAGCCGAAGACAGGGGCAGACCGAAGGAGCTGAAGCTTTCTTT. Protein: CASSRRQGQTEGAEAFF.

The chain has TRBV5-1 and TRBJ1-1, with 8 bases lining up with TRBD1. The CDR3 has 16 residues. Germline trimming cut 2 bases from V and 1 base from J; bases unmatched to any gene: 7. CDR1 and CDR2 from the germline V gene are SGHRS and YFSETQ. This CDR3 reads CASSLGQGGGNTEAFF. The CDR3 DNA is TGCGCCAGCAGCTTAGGACAGGGAGGAGGGAACACTGAAGCTTTCTTT.

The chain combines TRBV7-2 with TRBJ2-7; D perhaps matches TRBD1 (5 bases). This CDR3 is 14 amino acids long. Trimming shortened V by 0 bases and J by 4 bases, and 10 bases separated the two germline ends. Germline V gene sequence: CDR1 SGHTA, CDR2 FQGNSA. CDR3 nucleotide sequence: TGTGCCAGCAGCTTAGCAGGGGCCCAATACGAGCAGTACTTC. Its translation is CASSLAGAQYEQYF.

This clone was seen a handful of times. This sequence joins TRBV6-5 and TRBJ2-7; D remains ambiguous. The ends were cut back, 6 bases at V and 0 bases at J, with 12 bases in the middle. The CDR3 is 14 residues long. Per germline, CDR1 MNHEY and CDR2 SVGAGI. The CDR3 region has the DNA TGTGCCAGCAGCCGAGTCTCGAGCTCCTACGAGCAGTACTTC. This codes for CASSRVSSSYEQYF.

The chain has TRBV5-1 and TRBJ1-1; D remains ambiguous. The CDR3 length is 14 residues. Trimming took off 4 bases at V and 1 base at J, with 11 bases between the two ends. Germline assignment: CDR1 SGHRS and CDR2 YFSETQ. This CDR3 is CASSPQLGNTEAFF. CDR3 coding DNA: TGCGCCAGCAGCCCCCAACTAGGGAACACTGAAGCTTTCTTT.

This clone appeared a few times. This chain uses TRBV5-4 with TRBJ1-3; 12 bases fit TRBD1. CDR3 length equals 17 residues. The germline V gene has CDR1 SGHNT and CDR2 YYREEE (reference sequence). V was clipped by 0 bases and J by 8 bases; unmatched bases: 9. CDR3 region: CASSLVLGTGGLDTIYF. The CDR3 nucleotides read TGTGCCAGCAGCTTGGTATTGGGGACAGGGGGCTTGGACACCATATATTTT.

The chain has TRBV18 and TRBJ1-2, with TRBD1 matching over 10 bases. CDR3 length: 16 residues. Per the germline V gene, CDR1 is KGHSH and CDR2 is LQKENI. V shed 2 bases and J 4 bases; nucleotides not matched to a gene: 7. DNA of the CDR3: TGTGCCAGCTCACCAACCCGGACAGGGGGGGCCTATGGCTACACCTTC. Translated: CASSPTRTGGAYGYTF.

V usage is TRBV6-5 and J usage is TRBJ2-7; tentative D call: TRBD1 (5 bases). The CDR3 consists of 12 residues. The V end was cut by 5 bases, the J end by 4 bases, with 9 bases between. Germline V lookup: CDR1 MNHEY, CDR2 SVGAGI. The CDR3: CASSQGSYEQYF. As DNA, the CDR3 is TGTGCCAGCAGTCAGGGATCATACGAGCAGTACTTC.

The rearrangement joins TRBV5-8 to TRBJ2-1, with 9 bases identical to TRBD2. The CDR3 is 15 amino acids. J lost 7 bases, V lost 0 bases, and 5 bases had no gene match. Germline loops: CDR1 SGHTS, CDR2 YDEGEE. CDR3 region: CASSLGTSDRNEQFF. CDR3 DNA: TGTGCCAGCAGCTTGGGGACTAGCGACAGGAATGAGCAGTTCTTC.

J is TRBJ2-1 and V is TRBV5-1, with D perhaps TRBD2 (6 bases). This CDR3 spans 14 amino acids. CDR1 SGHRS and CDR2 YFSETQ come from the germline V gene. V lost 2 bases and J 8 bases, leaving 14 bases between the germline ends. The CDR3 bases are TGCGCCAGCAGCTTCCGACTAGGTAGGGATGAGCAGTTCTTC. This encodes CASSFRLGRDEQFF.

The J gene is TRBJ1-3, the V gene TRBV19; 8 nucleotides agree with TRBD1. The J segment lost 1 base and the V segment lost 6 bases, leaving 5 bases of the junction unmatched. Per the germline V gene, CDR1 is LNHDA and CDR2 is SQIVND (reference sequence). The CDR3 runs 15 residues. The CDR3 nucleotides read TGTGCCAGTAGGCTGGACAGGGATTCTGGAAACACCATATATTTT. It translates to CASRLDRDSGNTIYF.

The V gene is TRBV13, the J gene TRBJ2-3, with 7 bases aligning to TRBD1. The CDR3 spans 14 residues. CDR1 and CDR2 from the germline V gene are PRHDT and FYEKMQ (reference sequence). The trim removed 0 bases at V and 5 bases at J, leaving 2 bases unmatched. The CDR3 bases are TGTGCCAGCAGCTTAGGAAGGGGGCTAGATACGCAGTATTTT. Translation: CASSLGRGLDTQYF.

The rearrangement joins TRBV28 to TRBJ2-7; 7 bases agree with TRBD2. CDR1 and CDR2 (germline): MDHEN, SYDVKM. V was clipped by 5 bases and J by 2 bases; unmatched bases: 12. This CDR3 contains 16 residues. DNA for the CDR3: TGTGCCAGCAGTCCCCTGCTAGCGGATGAGACCTACGAGCAGTACTTC. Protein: CASSPLLADETYEQYF.

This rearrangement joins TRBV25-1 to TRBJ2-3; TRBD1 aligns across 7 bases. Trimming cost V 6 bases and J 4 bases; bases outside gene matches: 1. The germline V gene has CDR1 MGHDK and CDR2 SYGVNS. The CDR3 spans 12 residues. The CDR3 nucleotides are TGTGCCAGCAGCACAGGGGCAGATACGCAGTATTTT. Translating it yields CASSTGADTQYF.